This TCR beta chain was obtained from a study of cytomegalovirus exposure and HLA in healthy donors. General study findings and limits: V segments that were indistinguishable, TRBV6-2 and TRBV6-3 among them, were omitted from analysis.

Despite likely unrecorded immune exposures, the donors were nominally healthy at the time of sampling. Germline CDR1 reads MDHEN; CDR2 reads SYDVKM. Trimming left V 3 bases short and J 6 bases short, with 8 bases between. The CDR3 totals 12 residues. Points on this clone: The antigen remains undetermined.

Primers included in the PCR were 60 Vbeta and 13 Jbeta primers. Libraries were prepared by immunoSEQ multiplex PCR; TCRdb keeps only in-frame clonotypes and omits some of them. This table has 200,000 to 250,000 clones, approximately 78% appearing once. V usage is TRBV28 and J usage is TRBJ1-2; D remains unclear. The TCR was taken from a woman aged 40 to 50 in good health and CMV-seronegative. Sequencing was carried out using PBMCs. The CDR3, as DNA: TGTGCCAGCAGTTTGGGAGACCATGGCTACACCTTC. Translation gives CASSLGDHGYTF.